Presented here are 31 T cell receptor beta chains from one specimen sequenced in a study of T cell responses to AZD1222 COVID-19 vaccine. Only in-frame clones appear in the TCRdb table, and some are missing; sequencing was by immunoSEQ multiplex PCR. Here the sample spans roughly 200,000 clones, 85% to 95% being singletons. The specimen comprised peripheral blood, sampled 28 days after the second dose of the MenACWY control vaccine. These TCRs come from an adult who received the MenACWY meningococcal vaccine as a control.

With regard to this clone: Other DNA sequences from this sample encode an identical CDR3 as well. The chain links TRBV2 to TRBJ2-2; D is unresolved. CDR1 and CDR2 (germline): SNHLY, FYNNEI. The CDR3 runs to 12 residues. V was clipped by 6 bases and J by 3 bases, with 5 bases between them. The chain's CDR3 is CASRQDTGELFF. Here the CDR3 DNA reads TGTGCCAGCAGGCAGGACACCGGGGAGCTGTTTTTT. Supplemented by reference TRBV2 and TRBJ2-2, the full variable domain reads EPEVTQTPSHQVTQMGQEVILRCVPISNHLYFYWYRQILGQKVEFLVSFYNNEISEKSEIFDDQFSVERPDGSNFTLKIRSTKLEDSAMYFCASRQDTGELFFGEGSRLTVL.

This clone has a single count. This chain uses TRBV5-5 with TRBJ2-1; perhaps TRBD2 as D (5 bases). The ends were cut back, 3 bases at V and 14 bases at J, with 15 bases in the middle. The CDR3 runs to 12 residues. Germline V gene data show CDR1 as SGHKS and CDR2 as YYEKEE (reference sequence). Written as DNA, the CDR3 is TGTGCCAGCAGCTCCGGACTGGGCTCGAAGTTCTTC. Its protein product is CASSSGLGSKFF.

CDR3 DNA sequence: TGTGCCAGCAAGGGTACTAACTATGGCTACACCTTC. This codes for CASKGTNYGYTF. The chain is built from TRBV6-5 and TRBJ1-2; no definite D call. The CDR3 is made up of 12 amino acids. Germline loops: CDR1 MNHEY, CDR2 SVGAGI. V gave up 7 bases and J gave up 0 bases, with 6 bases separating them.

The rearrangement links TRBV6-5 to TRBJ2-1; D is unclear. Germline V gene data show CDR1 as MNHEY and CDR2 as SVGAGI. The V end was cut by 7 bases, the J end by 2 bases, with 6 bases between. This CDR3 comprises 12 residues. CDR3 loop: CASTVAYNEQFF. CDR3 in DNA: TGTGCCAGCACGGTTGCCTACAATGAGCAGTTCTTC.

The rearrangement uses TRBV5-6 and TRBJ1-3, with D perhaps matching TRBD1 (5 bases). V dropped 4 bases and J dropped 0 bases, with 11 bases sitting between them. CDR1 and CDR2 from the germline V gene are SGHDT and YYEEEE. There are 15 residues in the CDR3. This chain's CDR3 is CASSATANSGNTIYF. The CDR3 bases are TGTGCCAGCAGCGCGACAGCCAACTCTGGAAACACCATATATTTT.

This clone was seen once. CDR3 sequence (DNA): TGTGCCAGTAGTCCAATGGGACGGAAAACGTACAATGAGCAGTTCTTC. Amino acid sequence: CASSPMGRKTYNEQFF. The chain links TRBV19 to TRBJ2-1; D may correspond to TRBD1 or TRBD2 (5 bases each). The V gene lost 5 bases and the J gene lost 4 bases, with 18 bases spanning the gap. CDR3 size: 16 residues. The germline V gene has CDR1 LNHDA and CDR2 SQIVND (reference sequence).

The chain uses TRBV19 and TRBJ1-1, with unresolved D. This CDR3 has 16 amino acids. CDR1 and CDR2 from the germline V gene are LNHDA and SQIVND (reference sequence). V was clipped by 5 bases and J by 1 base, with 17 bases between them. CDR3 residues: CASSLASRAGNTEAFF. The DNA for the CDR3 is TGTGCCAGTAGTCTCGCATCCCGGGCAGGGAACACTGAAGCTTTCTTT.

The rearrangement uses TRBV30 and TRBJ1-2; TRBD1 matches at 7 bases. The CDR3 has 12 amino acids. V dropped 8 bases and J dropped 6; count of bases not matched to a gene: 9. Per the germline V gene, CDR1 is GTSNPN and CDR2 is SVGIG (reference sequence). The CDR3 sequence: CARRQGPNGYTF. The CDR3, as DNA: TGTGCCCGACGACAGGGCCCGAATGGCTACACCTTC.

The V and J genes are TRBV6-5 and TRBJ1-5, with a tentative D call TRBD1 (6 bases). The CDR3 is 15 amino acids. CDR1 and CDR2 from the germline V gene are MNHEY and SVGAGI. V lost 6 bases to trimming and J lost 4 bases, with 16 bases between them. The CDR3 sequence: CASRPNRAGNQPQHF. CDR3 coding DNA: TGTGCCAGCAGACCCAACAGGGCTGGGAATCAGCCCCAGCATTTT.

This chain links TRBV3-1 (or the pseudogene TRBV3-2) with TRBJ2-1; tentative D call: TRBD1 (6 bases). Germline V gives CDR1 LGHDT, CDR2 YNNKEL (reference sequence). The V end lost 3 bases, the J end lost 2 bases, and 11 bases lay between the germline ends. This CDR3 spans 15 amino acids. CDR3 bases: TGTGCCAGCAGCCACCTACAGGGTCCCTACAATGAGCAGTTCTTC. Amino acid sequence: CASSHLQGPYNEQFF.

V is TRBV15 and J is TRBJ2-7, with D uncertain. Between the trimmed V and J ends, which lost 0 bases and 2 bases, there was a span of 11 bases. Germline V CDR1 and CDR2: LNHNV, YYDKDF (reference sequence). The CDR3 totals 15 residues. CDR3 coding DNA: TGTGCCACCAGCAGAGATCTAGTAGGTACCTACGAGCAGTACTTC. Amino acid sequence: CATSRDLVGTYEQYF.

The CDR3 region is CASSLETGLQYF. CDR3 nucleotide sequence: TGTGCCAGCAGCTTGGAAACGGGGCTGCAGTATTTT. The V and J genes are TRBV5-5 and TRBJ2-3; the D call may be TRBD1 or TRBD2 (5 bases each). This CDR3 contains 12 residues. CDR1 is SGHKS, CDR2 YYEKEE, per germline (reference sequence). V was shortened by 0 bases and J by 11 bases, with 10 bases between the two germline ends.

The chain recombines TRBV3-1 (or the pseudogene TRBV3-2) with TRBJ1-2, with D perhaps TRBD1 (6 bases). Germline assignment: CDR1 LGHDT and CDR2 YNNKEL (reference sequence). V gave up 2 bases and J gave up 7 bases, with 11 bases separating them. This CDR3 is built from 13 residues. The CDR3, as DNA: TGTGCCAGCAGCCAATGGGGGGCGGGTGGCTACACCTTC. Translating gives CASSQWGAGGYTF.

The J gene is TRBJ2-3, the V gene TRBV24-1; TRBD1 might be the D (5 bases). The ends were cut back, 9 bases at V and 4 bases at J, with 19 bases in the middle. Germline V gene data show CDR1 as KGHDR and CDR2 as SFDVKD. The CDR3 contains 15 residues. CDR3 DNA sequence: TGTGCCACCTCTGGGGCTAGGTCCACTCCAGATACGCAGTATTTT. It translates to CATSGARSTPDTQYF.

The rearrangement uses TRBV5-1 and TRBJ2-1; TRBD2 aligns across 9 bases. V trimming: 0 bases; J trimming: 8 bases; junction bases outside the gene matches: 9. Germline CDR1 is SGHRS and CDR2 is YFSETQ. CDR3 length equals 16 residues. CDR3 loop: CASSLEVRGGSHEQFF. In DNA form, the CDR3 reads TGCGCCAGCAGCTTGGAGGTGCGGGGGGGCAGTCATGAGCAGTTCTTC.

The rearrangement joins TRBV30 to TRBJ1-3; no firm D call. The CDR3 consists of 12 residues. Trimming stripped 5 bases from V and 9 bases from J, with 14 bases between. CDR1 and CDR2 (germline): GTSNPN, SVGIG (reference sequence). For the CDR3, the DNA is TGTGCCTGGGGATCTCAGCGGGTCACCATATATTTT. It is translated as CAWGSQRVTIYF.

The CDR3 is CASSPWTGDTEAFF. CDR3 coding DNA: TGTGCCAGCAGTCCTTGGACAGGGGACACTGAAGCTTTCTTT. The chain uses TRBV27 and TRBJ1-1; 9 bases are a match to TRBD1. With V trimmed by 5 bases and J by 3 bases, 4 bases remained unmatched. The CDR3 length is 14 residues. Germline loops: CDR1 MNHEY, CDR2 SMNVEV (reference sequence).

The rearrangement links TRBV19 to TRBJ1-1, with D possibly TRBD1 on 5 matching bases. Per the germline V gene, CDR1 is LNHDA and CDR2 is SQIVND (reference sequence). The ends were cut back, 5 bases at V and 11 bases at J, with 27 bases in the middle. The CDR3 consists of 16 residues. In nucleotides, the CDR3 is TGTGCCAGTAGTCCGCTAGAGGCAGGACAAACCGGGTGGGCTTTCTTT. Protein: CASSPLEAGQTGWAFF.

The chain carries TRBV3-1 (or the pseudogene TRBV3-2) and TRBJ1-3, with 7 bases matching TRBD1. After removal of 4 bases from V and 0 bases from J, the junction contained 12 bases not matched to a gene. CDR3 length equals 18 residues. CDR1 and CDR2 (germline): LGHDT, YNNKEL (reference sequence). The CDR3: CASSPPGQLGSSGNTIYF. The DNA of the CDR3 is TGTGCCAGCAGCCCCCCGGGACAGTTAGGAAGCTCTGGAAACACCATATATTTT.

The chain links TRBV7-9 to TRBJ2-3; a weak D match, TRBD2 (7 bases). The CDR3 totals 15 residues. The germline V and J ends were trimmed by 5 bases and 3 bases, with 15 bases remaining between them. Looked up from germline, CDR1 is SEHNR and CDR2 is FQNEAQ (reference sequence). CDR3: CASSRPGGRTDTQYF. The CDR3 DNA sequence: TGTGCCAGCAGCCGACCCGGGGGGCGGACAGATACGCAGTATTTT.

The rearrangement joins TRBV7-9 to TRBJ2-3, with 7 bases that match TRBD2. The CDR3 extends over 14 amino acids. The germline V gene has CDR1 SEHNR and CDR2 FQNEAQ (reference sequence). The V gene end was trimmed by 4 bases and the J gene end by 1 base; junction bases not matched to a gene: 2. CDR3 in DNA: TGTGCCAGCAGCTCCGCGGGAGGCACAGATACGCAGTATTTT. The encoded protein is CASSSAGGTDTQYF.

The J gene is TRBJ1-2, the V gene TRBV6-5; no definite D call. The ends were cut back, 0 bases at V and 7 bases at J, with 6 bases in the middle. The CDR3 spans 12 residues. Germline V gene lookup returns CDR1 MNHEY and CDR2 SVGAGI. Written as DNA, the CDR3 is TGTGCCAGCAGTTACTCCGGCCGTGGCTACACCTTC. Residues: CASSYSGRGYTF.

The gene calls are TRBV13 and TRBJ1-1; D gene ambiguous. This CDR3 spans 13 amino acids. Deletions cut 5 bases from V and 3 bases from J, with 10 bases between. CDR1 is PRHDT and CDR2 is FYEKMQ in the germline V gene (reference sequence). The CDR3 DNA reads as TGTGCCAGCAGCCTCCGTATGCACACTGAAGCTTTCTTT. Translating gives CASSLRMHTEAFF. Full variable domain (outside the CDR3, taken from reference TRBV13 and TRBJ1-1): AAGVIQSPRHLIKEKRETATLKCYPIPRHDTVYWYQQGPGQDPQFLISFYEKMQSDKGSIPDRFSAQQFSDYHSELNMSSLELGDSALYFCASSLRMHTEAFFGQGTRLTVV.

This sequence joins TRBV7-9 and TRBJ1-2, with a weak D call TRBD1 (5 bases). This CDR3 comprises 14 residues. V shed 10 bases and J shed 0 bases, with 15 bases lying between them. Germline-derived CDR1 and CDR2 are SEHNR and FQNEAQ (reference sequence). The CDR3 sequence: CATGPTEANYGYTF. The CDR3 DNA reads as TGTGCCACGGGGCCGACCGAAGCTAACTATGGCTACACCTTC.

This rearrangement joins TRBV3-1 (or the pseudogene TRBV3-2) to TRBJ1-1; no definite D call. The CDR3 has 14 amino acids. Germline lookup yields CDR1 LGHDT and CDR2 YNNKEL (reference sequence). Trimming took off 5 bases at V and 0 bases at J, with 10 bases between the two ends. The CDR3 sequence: CASSFKTVNTEAFF. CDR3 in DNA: TGTGCCAGCAGCTTCAAGACGGTGAACACTGAAGCTTTCTTT.

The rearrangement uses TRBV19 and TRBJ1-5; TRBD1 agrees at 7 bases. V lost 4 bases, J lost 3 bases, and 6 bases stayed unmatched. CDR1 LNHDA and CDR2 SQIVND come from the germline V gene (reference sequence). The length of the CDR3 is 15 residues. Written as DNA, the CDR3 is TGTGCCAGTAGTACACTCGACAGGGACAATCAGCCCCAGCATTTT. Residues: CASSTLDRDNQPQHF.

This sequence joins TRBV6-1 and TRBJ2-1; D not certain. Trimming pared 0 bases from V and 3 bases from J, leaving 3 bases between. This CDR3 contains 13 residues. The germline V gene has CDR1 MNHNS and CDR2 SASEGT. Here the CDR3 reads CASSEADYNEQFF. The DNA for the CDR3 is TGTGCCAGCAGTGAAGCGGACTACAATGAGCAGTTCTTC.

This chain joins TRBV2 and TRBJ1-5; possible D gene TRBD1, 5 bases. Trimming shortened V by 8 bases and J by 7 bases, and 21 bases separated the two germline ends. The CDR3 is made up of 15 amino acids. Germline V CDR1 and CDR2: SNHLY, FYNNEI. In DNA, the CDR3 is TGTGCCAGCTCCACGGACCACAGCCGGGGGCAGCCCCAGCATTTT. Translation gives CASSTDHSRGQPQHF.

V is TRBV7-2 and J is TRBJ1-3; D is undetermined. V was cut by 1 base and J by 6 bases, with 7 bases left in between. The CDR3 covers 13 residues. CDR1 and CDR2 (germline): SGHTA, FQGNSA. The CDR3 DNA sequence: TGTGCCAGCAGCTTAGACTATACAAACACCATATATTTT. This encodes CASSLDYTNTIYF.

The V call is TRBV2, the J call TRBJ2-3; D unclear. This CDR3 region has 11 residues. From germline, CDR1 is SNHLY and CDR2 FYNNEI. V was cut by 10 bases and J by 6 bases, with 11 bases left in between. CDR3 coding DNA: TGTGCCACCGCTCTGGGGGATACGCAGTATTTT. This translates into CATALGDTQYF.

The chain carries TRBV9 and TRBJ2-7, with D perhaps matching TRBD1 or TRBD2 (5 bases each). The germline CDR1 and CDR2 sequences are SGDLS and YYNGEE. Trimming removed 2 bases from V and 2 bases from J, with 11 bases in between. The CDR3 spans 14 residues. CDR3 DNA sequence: TGTGCCAGCAGCGTGGGAGAGGGGCCCTACGAGCAGTACTTC. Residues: CASSVGEGPYEQYF.